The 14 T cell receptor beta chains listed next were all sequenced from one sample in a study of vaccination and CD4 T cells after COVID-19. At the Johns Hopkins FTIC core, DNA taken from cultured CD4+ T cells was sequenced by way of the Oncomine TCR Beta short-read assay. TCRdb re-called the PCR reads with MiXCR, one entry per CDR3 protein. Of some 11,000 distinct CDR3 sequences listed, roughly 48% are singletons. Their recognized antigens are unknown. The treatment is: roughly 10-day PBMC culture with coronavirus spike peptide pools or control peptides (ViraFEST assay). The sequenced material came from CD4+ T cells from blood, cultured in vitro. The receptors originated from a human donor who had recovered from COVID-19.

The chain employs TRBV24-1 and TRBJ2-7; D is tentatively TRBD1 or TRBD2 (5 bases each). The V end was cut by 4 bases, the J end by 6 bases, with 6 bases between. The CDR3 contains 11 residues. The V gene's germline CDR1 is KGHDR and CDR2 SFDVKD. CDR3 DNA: TGTGCCACCAGTGACGGGGCCGAGCAGTACTTC. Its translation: CATSDGAEQYF.

The CDR3 sequence is CASSIPGAEAFF. For the CDR3, the DNA is TGTGCCAGTAGTATCCCAGGAGCCGAAGCTTTCTTT. The chain combines TRBV19 with TRBJ1-1, with D unclear. Germline V CDR1 and CDR2: LNHDA, SQIVND (reference sequence). The CDR3 has 12 residues. The germline V and J ends were trimmed by 3 bases and 8 bases, with 10 bases remaining between them.

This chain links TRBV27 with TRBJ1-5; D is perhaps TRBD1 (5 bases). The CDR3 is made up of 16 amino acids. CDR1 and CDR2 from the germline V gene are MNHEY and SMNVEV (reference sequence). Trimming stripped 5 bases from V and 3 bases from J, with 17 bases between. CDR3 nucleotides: TGTGCCAGCAGTCCTCGGGTACAGGTGAACAATCAGCCCCAGCATTTT. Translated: CASSPRVQVNNQPQHF.

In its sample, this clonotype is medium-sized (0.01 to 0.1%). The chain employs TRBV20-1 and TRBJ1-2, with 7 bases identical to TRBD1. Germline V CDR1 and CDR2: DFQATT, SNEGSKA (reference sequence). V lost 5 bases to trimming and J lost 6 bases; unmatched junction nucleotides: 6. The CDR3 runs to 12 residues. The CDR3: CSADRQGDGYTF. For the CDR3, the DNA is TGCAGTGCTGATAGACAGGGTGATGGCTACACCTTC.

CDR3 sequence: CSARNTYEQYF. In nucleotides, the CDR3 is TGCAGTGCTAGAAACACCTACGAGCAGTACTTC. The rearrangement joins TRBV20-1 to TRBJ2-7; D is uncertain. Germline V gene sequence: CDR1 DFQATT, CDR2 SNEGSKA (reference sequence). V lost 2 bases, J lost 2 bases, and 4 bases lay in between. CDR3 length: 11 residues.

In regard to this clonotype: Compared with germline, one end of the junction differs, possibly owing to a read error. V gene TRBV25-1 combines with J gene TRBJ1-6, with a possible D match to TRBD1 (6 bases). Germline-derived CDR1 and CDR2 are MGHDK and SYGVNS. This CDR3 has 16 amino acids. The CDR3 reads CANSDSGAAYNSPLHF. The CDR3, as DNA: TGTGCCAACAGTGACTCAGGGGCAGCCTATAATTCACCCCTCCACTTT.

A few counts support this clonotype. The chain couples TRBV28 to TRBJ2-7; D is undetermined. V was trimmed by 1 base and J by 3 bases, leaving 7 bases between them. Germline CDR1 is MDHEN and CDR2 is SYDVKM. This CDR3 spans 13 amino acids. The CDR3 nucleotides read TGTGCCAGCAGTTTATTGCAAATCTACGAGCAGTACTTC. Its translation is CASSLLQIYEQYF.

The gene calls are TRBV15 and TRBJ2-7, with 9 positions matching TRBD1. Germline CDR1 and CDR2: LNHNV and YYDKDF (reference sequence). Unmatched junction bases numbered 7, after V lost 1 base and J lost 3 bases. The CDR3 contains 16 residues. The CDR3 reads CATSRGTGTGIYEQYF. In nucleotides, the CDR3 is TGTGCCACCAGCAGAGGGACCGGGACAGGGATCTACGAGCAGTACTTC.

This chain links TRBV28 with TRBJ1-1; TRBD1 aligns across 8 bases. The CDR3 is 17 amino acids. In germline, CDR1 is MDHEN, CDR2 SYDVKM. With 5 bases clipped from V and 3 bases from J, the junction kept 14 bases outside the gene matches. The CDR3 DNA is TGTGCCAGCAGTCCCCTAGGCAGGGGGCTCCGGGACACTGAAGCTTTCTTT. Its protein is CASSPLGRGLRDTEAFF.

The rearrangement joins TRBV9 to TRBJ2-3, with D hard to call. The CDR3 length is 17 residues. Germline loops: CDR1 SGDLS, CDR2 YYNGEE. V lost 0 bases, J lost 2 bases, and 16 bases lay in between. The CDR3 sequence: CASSVEQNLVNTDTQYF. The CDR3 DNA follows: TGTGCCAGCAGCGTAGAACAGAACCTAGTAAACACAGATACGCAGTATTTT.

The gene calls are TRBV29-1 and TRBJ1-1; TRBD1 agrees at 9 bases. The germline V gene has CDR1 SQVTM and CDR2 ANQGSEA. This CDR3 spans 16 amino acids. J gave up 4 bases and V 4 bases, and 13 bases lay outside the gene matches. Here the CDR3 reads CSVARVVGQGSTEAFF. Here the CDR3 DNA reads TGCAGCGTTGCCCGGGTTGTCGGACAGGGGTCCACTGAAGCTTTCTTT.

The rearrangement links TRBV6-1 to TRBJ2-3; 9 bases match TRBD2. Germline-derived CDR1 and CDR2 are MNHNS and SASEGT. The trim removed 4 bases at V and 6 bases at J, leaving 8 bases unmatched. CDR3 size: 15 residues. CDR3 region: CASSGASGTSDTQYF. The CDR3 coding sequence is TGTGCCAGCAGTGGAGCTAGCGGGACTTCCGATACGCAGTATTTT.

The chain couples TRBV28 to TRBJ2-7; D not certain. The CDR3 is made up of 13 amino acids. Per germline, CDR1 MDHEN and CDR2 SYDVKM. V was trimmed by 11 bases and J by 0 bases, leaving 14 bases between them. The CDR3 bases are TGTGCCGGCATTGGGTACCTCTCCTACGAGCAGTACTTC. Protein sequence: CAGIGYLSYEQYF.

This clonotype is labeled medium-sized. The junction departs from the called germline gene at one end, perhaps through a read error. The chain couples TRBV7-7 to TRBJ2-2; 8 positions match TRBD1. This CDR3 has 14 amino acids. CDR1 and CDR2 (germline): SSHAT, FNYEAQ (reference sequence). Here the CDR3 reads CASSLQQGAGELFF. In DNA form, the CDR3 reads TGTGCTAGCAGCTTACAACAGGGGGCCGGGGAGCTGTTTTTT. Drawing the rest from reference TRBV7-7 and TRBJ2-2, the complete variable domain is GAGVSQSPRYKVTKRGQDVTLRCDPISSHATLYWYQQALGQGPEFLTYFNYEAQPDKSGLPSDRFSAERPEGSISTLTIQRTEQRDSAMYRCASSLQQGAGELFFGEGSRLTVL.